The 21 T cell receptor beta chains presented below share a single source sample, sequenced in a study of blood T cell repertoires in COVID-19. Clones were read by immunoSEQ multiplex PCR, and TCRdb kept only the in-frame ones, dropping some. The sample includes a few hundred thousand clones, over 75% of them seen just once. Specimen: PBMCs or T cells enriched from blood (not recorded which). These receptors all come from a man aged 25-45 years who had recovered from COVID-19.

The chain has TRBV30 and TRBJ1-2; 11 bases fit TRBD1. Per germline, CDR1 GTSNPN and CDR2 SVGIG (reference sequence). This CDR3 comprises 13 residues. The V and J ends lost 5 bases and 2 bases, in that order; junction bases with no gene match: 1. CDR3 nucleotides: TGTGCCTGGGGGACAGGGGGGAACTATGGCTACACCTTC. It is translated as CAWGTGGNYGYTF.

This chain links TRBV5-1 with TRBJ1-4; no reliable D call. The V and J ends lost 5 bases and 7 bases respectively, with 9 bases between them. This CDR3 region has 12 residues. Germline CDR1 and CDR2: SGHRS and YFSETQ. This CDR3 is CASREVGEKLFF. Here the CDR3 DNA reads TGCGCCAGCAGAGAGGTCGGTGAAAAACTGTTTTTT.

The CDR3 is CASSKGRRGSYEQYF. As DNA, the CDR3 is TGTGCCAGCAGCAAAGGGAGGCGGGGGAGTTACGAGCAGTACTTC. The chain couples TRBV9 to TRBJ2-7; the match to TRBD2 covers 7 bases. With V trimmed by 4 bases and J by 4 bases, 11 bases remained unmatched. The CDR3 sequence is 15 residues long. From germline, CDR1 is SGDLS and CDR2 YYNGEE.

The genes are TRBV5-1 and TRBJ2-7; a possible D gene is TRBD2 (6 bases). V dropped 3 bases and J dropped 4 bases, with 8 bases sitting between them. The CDR3 has 12 residues. Germline CDR1 SGHRS, CDR2 YFSETQ. CDR3 sequence reads: CASSSDYYEQYF. DNA of the CDR3: TGCGCCAGCAGCTCGGACTATTACGAGCAGTACTTC.

The chain recombines TRBV5-5 with TRBJ2-5, with 7 positions matching TRBD1. CDR1 SGHKS and CDR2 YYEKEE come from the germline V gene (reference sequence). The CDR3 sequence is 14 residues long. V shed 3 bases and J 1 base; nucleotides not matched to a gene: 3. The CDR3 loop is CASSSGQLQETQYF. DNA for the CDR3: TGTGCCAGCAGCTCGGGACAGCTCCAAGAGACCCAGTACTTC.

This sequence joins TRBV29-1 and TRBJ2-3; 7 bases agree with TRBD2. CDR1 and CDR2 from the germline V gene are SQVTM and ANQGSEA. Trimming cost V 4 bases and J 2 bases; bases outside gene matches: 6. This CDR3 contains 14 residues. The CDR3 protein is CSVGRGSNTDTQYF. CDR3 DNA sequence: TGCAGCGTTGGGCGGGGGAGCAACACAGATACGCAGTATTTT.

This clone was seen ten or more times. The chain couples TRBV6-4 to TRBJ1-1; TRBD1 agrees at 9 bases. Trimming took 3 bases from V and 5 from J; bases not matched to a gene: 7. The CDR3 has 15 amino acids. Per the germline V gene, CDR1 is MRHNA and CDR2 is SNTAGT. The CDR3 loop reads CASSEGEDRGTEAFF. The CDR3 bases are TGTGCCAGCAGTGAAGGGGAGGACAGGGGTACTGAAGCTTTCTTT.

The genes are TRBV10-3 and TRBJ2-7; 7 bases align to TRBD1. The CDR3 runs 13 residues. Germline loops: CDR1 ENHRY, CDR2 SYGVKD. Unmatched junction bases numbered 4, after V lost 6 bases and J lost 2 bases. The CDR3 nucleotides read TGTGCCATCAGCGCCGGGACAGCCTACGAGCAGTACTTC. Amino acids: CAISAGTAYEQYF.

The gene calls are TRBV5-1 and TRBJ2-5; 13 nucleotides align to TRBD2. Germline values: CDR1 SGHRS, CDR2 YFSETQ. Trimming at V came to 4 bases and at J to 4 bases, leaving 7 bases not matched to a gene. The CDR3 runs 16 residues. For the CDR3, the DNA is TGCGCCAGCAGCGCCACTAGCGGGGGGGCCGCAGAGACCCAGTACTTC. Encoded protein: CASSATSGGAAETQYF. The whole variable domain, filled in from reference TRBV5-1 and TRBJ2-5, reads KAGVTQTPRYLIKTRGQQVTLSCSPISGHRSVSWYQQTPGQGLQFLFEYFSETQRNKGNFPGRFSGRQFSNSRSEMNVSTLELGDSALYLCASSATSGGAAETQYFGPGTRLLVL.

Concerning this clone itself: Other DNA sequences from this sample encode an identical CDR3 as well. The gene calls are TRBV7-9 and TRBJ1-1; the D gene is possibly TRBD1 (5 bases). This CDR3 has 12 residues. The germline CDR1 and CDR2 sequences are SEHNR and FQNEAQ (reference sequence). Trimming removed 2 bases from V and 4 bases from J, with 5 bases in between. The CDR3 loop is CASSLRGTEAFF. Here the CDR3 DNA reads TGTGCCAGCAGCTTAAGGGGCACTGAAGCTTTCTTT.

The V gene is TRBV5-1, the J gene TRBJ1-6; 7 nucleotides agree with TRBD1. CDR3 length: 17 residues. Germline-derived CDR1 and CDR2 are SGHRS and YFSETQ. Unmatched junction bases numbered 7, after V lost 4 bases and J lost 0 bases. This chain's CDR3 is CASSSSRGDSYNSPLHF. The CDR3 DNA is TGCGCCAGCAGCAGCAGCAGGGGGGACTCCTATAATTCACCCCTCCACTTT.

This clone was detected only once. V and J are TRBV19 and TRBJ2-7; 13 bases agree with TRBD2. Germline V gene data show CDR1 as LNHDA and CDR2 as SQIVND (reference sequence). The V segment lost 0 bases and the J segment 1 base; nucleotides outside the gene matches: 6. The CDR3 sequence is 18 residues long. The CDR3 sequence is CASSIDGTSGTLSYEQYF. The CDR3 DNA follows: TGTGCCAGTAGTATAGACGGGACTAGCGGGACCCTATCCTACGAGCAGTACTTC.

CDR3 sequence (DNA): TGCAGCGTTGGGAGCGGCAGGGGTGGAAATCAGCCCCAGCATTTT. Amino acids: CSVGSGRGGNQPQHF. J is TRBJ1-5 and V is TRBV29-1, with a possible D match to TRBD1 (6 bases). Trimming took 4 bases from V and 4 from J, leaving 17 bases between them. The CDR3 has 15 residues. CDR1 SQVTM and CDR2 ANQGSEA come from the germline V gene.

The chain carries TRBV4-2 and TRBJ1-3; no reliable D call. Deletions cut 5 bases from V and 6 bases from J, with 23 bases between. The CDR3 is 17 amino acids. Germline V CDR1 and CDR2: LGHNA, YNFKEQ. CDR3 protein: CASSEVPRLTTENTIYF. Written as DNA, the CDR3 is TGTGCCAGCAGCGAAGTACCCCGATTGACAACGGAAAACACCATATATTTT.

V and J are TRBV12-3 or TRBV12-4 and TRBJ2-7, with 8 bases that match TRBD1. There are 13 residues in the CDR3. The trim removed 5 bases at V and 3 bases at J, leaving 3 bases unmatched. For the CDR3, the DNA is TGTGCCAGCAGTACAGACAGGGGCTACGAGCAGTACTTC. Its protein product is CASSTDRGYEQYF.

This sequence joins TRBV11-2 and TRBJ2-7, with 8 bases matching TRBD1. The CDR3 covers 16 residues. Trimming took 5 bases from V and 3 from J; bases not matched to a gene: 12. In germline, CDR1 is SGHAT, CDR2 FQNNGV. The CDR3 protein is CASSETGANLLYEQYF. The CDR3 nucleotides read TGTGCCAGCAGCGAGACAGGGGCGAACCTCCTCTACGAGCAGTACTTC.

J is TRBJ1-2 and V is TRBV4-2; 12 bases map to TRBD1. Germline CDR1 is LGHNA and CDR2 is YNFKEQ. Unmatched junction bases numbered 7, after V lost 4 bases and J lost 4 bases. This CDR3 spans 16 amino acids. The CDR3 bases are TGTGCCAGCAGCCCCCTGACGGGACAGGGGGCCTATGGCTACACCTTC. It yields the protein CASSPLTGQGAYGYTF.

The gene calls are TRBV9 and TRBJ2-5, with 8 positions matching TRBD2. This CDR3 comprises 16 residues. Per the germline V gene, CDR1 is SGDLS and CDR2 is YYNGEE. The ends lost 4 bases at V and 5 bases at J; junction bases unmatched: 13. The CDR3 DNA reads as TGTGCCAGCAGCCCTCCGGCCGGGACTAGTGTTGAGACCCAGTACTTC. Translating gives CASSPPAGTSVETQYF.

The chain employs TRBV15 and TRBJ1-2; D gene unclear. Germline V gene lookup returns CDR1 LNHNV and CDR2 YYDKDF (reference sequence). CDR3 size: 13 residues. The ends were cut back, 1 base at V and 7 bases at J, with 10 bases in the middle. The CDR3 DNA follows: TGTGCCACCAGCAGAGGAGAATCCTCTGGCTACACCTTC. This encodes CATSRGESSGYTF.

This chain uses TRBV19 with TRBJ1-2, with D perhaps matching TRBD1 (6 bases). The CDR3 spans 12 residues. V lost 11 bases and J lost 4, with 14 bases in between. CDR1 and CDR2 (germline): LNHDA, SQIVND (reference sequence). CDR3 region: CASSRDTYGYTF. CDR3 DNA sequence: TGTGCCTCCTCGAGGGACACCTATGGCTACACCTTC.

The chain recombines TRBV7-9 with TRBJ1-2, with no clear D. Per the germline V gene, CDR1 is SEHNR and CDR2 is FQNEAQ (reference sequence). The CDR3 covers 15 residues. Trimming stripped 4 bases from V and 1 base from J, with 13 bases between. For the CDR3, the DNA is TGTGCCAGCAGCTCAACCCGACGGGATAACTATGGCTACACCTTC. This encodes CASSSTRRDNYGYTF.